This entry features one T cell receptor beta chain sequence. What it binds is not known. This sample is part of a study of cytomegalovirus exposure and HLA in healthy donors. Notes on the study in general: Cytomegalovirus-associated status was assigned to about 170 TCR beta chains. The later analysis indicated that the majority of CMV-associated TCR beta chains appeared HLA-restricted. In vitro work confirmed that a few CMV-associated chains recognize CMV antigens. Whilst most TCR sequences proved rare, a subset of public TCRs occurred across many donors.

PCR was performed using 60 Vbeta and 13 Jbeta primers. Data came from immunoSEQ multiplex PCR; TCRdb stores just in-frame clones and leaves some out. The data show about 160,000 clones, roughly four fifths seen once. This TCR was recovered from a woman in her thirties or forties in good health and CMV-seronegative. Source material: PBMCs.

CDR3 bases: TGTGCCAGCAGTGACCGGGGGGAGCAGTACTTC. Protein: CASSDRGEQYF. The V call is TRBV2, the J call TRBJ2-7, with a tentative D call TRBD2 (6 bases). Trimming shortened V by 3 bases and J by 7 bases, and 7 bases separated the two germline ends. The CDR3 contains 11 residues. The germline V gene encodes CDR1 SNHLY and CDR2 FYNNEI.